The 16 T cell receptor beta chains in this list originate from one sample, sequenced in a study of blood T cell repertoires in COVID-19. TCRdb's table, derived via immunoSEQ multiplex PCR, lists solely in-frame clones and lacks some. The sample shows tens of thousands of clones, about 89% of them seen only once. The sample was peripheral blood. These receptors were obtained from a man aged 55 to 70 with active or convalescent COVID-19.

This clone has just one count. The V and J genes are TRBV21-1 and TRBJ2-1; the table's D call of TRBD2 was not tested on the DNA. TRBV21-1 is noted as a pseudogene. The CDR3 length is 11 residues. This CDR3 reads CASSKAYEQFF. The DNA of the CDR3 is TGTGCCAGCAGCAAAGCCTATGAGCAGTTCTTC.

The J gene is TRBJ1-5, the V gene TRBV30; 7 bases align to TRBD1. The germline CDR1 and CDR2 sequences are GTSNPN and SVGIG (reference sequence). Trimming cost V 2 bases and J 4 bases; bases outside gene matches: 11. CDR3 length: 16 residues. CDR3 in DNA: TGTGCCTGGAGTCCTTCCTTCGACAGGGAAAATCAGCCCCAGCATTTT. This encodes CAWSPSFDRENQPQHF.

The gene calls are TRBV18 and TRBJ1-4; D perhaps matches TRBD1 (6 bases). CDR1 and CDR2 (germline): KGHSH, LQKENI. V lost 6 bases, J lost 7 bases, and 15 bases lay in between. CDR3 length equals 14 residues. The CDR3 DNA follows: TGTGCCAGCTCCCCGGTGGAAGGGGGTGAAAAACTGTTTTTT. It yields the protein CASSPVEGGEKLFF.

The V call is TRBV2, the J call TRBJ1-1, with D possibly being TRBD1 (5 bases). The germline gives CDR1 SNHLY, CDR2 FYNNEI. Trimming removed 5 bases from V and 0 bases from J, with 10 bases in between. The CDR3 is made up of 14 amino acids. The CDR3 spells CASSWDSMNTEAFF. The CDR3, as DNA: TGTGCCAGCAGTTGGGACTCAATGAACACTGAAGCTTTCTTT.

The chain recombines TRBV24-1 with TRBJ2-2, with 9 bases matching TRBD1. CDR3 size: 16 residues. Per germline, CDR1 KGHDR and CDR2 SFDVKD. V lost 4 bases to trimming and J lost 5 bases; unmatched junction nucleotides: 7. CDR3 nucleotides: TGTGCCACCAGTGAACCACAGGGGGCGGAGACCGGGGAGCTGTTTTTT. Amino acids: CATSEPQGAETGELFF.

This chain connects TRBV9 to TRBJ1-1; D perhaps matches TRBD1 (5 bases). Trimming stripped 2 bases from V and 0 bases from J, with 17 bases between. Germline-derived CDR1 and CDR2 are SGDLS and YYNGEE. The CDR3 consists of 17 residues. The CDR3 region has the DNA TGTGCCAGCAGCGTGTCAGGAGGGGTGACGATGAACACTGAAGCTTTCTTT. Protein: CASSVSGGVTMNTEAFF.

The chain is built from TRBV5-1 and TRBJ2-1; D might be TRBD2 (6 bases). The CDR3 is 15 residues long. The V and J ends lost 3 bases and 0 bases respectively, with 10 bases between them. The germline CDR1 and CDR2 sequences are SGHRS and YFSETQ. The DNA for the CDR3 is TGCGCCAGCAGCTCCGGGGGAAGCTCCTACAATGAGCAGTTCTTC. Translated, it gives CASSSGGSSYNEQFF.

The chain carries TRBV5-1 and TRBJ1-2; weak D call: TRBD1 (5 bases). This CDR3 contains 15 residues. Trimming cost V 4 bases and J 0 bases, with 13 bases left between them. Germline-derived CDR1 and CDR2 are SGHRS and YFSETQ. The DNA of the CDR3 is TGCGCCAGCAGCCTTGGGGGGACTACTAACTATGGCTACACCTTC. Encoded protein: CASSLGGTTNYGYTF.

The genes are TRBV5-1 and TRBJ1-2; TRBD1 matches 8 bases. Germline V lookup: CDR1 SGHRS, CDR2 YFSETQ. This CDR3 contains 15 residues. J lost 5 bases, V lost 4 bases, and 10 bases had no gene match. The CDR3 region is CASSPRTGSEYGYTF. The CDR3 DNA sequence: TGCGCCAGCAGCCCCCGGACAGGGTCGGAGTATGGCTACACCTTC.

The chain carries TRBV19 and TRBJ2-5; D unclear. Trimming took 4 bases from V and 4 from J, leaving 10 bases between them. The CDR3 has 13 amino acids. Per the germline V gene, CDR1 is LNHDA and CDR2 is SQIVND (reference sequence). The DNA of the CDR3 is TGTGCCAGTAGTACCCTGTCCCCAGAGACCCAGTACTTC. Protein sequence: CASSTLSPETQYF.

The chain recombines TRBV9 with TRBJ2-2, with 7 bases identical to TRBD1. Germline-derived CDR1 and CDR2 are SGDLS and YYNGEE. The junction had 3 bases not matched to a gene; V was cut back by 3 bases and J by 4 bases. CDR3 length: 14 residues. CDR3 nucleotide sequence: TGTGCCAGCAGCGAGGGGACAGCCACCGGGGAGCTGTTTTTT. Protein sequence: CASSEGTATGELFF.

This clone was observed a single time. V usage is TRBV7-8 and J usage is TRBJ1-1; maybe TRBD1 (5 bases). The CDR3 runs to 15 residues. Germline V gene sequence: CDR1 SGHVS, CDR2 FQNEAQ. Trimming cost V 1 base and J 2 bases, with 11 bases left between them. In DNA form, the CDR3 reads TGTGCCAGCAGCTTAGGCGGCCAGGGCAACACTGAAGCTTTCTTT. This encodes CASSLGGQGNTEAFF.

The rearrangement uses TRBV28 and TRBJ2-7, with 8 bases aligning to TRBD1. With 5 bases clipped from V and 2 bases from J, the junction kept 5 bases outside the gene matches. This CDR3 comprises 14 residues. Germline V gene sequence: CDR1 MDHEN, CDR2 SYDVKM. DNA of the CDR3: TGTGCCAGCAGTCCCGGGACAGGCCCCTACGAGCAGTACTTC. Amino acids: CASSPGTGPYEQYF.

This chain links TRBV2 with TRBJ2-7, with 7 bases lining up with TRBD1. The germline gives CDR1 SNHLY, CDR2 FYNNEI. The CDR3 totals 14 residues. Trimming at V came to 5 bases and at J to 3 bases, leaving 7 bases not matched to a gene. CDR3 region: CASSPGTAIYEQYF. The CDR3 coding sequence is TGTGCCAGCAGTCCCGGGACAGCAATCTACGAGCAGTACTTC.

The V and J genes are TRBV6-5 and TRBJ2-2; D gene unclear. In germline, CDR1 is MNHEY, CDR2 SVGAGI. Trimming shortened V by 3 bases and J by 5 bases, and 13 bases separated the two germline ends. This CDR3 region has 15 residues. CDR3 in DNA: TGTGCCAGCAGTTATATCGCGGCGTTGACCGGGGAGCTGTTTTTT. It encodes CASSYIAALTGELFF.

There are a few counts of this clone. The CDR3 nucleotides read TGTGCCAGCGGCAGGGCCGGAAACACCATATATTTT. Encoded protein: CASGRAGNTIYF. The rearrangement links TRBV27 to TRBJ1-3, with D possibly TRBD1 on 5 matching bases. Trimming cost V 8 bases and J 4 bases, with 9 bases left between them. Germline assignment: CDR1 MNHEY and CDR2 SMNVEV (reference sequence). The CDR3 has 12 residues.